This T cell receptor beta chain comes out of a study of T cell responses to AZD1222 COVID-19 vaccine. The protocol was immunoSEQ multiplex PCR, while the TCRdb copy is restricted to in-frame clones and leaves out a portion. Of 210,000 or so clones in the sample, about 93% were seen once. Between the trimmed V and J ends, which lost 0 bases and 3 bases, there was a span of 11 bases. Germline CDR1 reads MNHNY; CDR2 reads SVGAGI (reference sequence). This CDR3 is 15 amino acids long. General study results and limits: When two AZD1222 doses had been given, Spike-specific TCR breadth and depth rose. In a largely white British group with more females than males, clonal diversity was possibly underestimated. The study reported that nearly half of spike-specific TCRs target unmutated variant regions. Baseline seropositivity occurred in only a handful of AZD1222 recipients.

This clone appeared a few times. The antigen remains undetermined. The rearrangement joins TRBV6-6 to TRBJ1-2; a weak D match, TRBD1 (5 bases). This clonotype was sampled from an adult in good health. The material sequenced was peripheral blood, taken on day 0 of MenACWY control vaccination. The CDR3 loop reads CASSYSTPGDYGYTF. The CDR3 DNA reads as TGTGCCAGCAGTTACTCGACACCGGGGGACTATGGCTACACCTTC.